The source of this T cell receptor (beta chain) is a study of shared clonotypes between healthy human individuals. Study-level findings and limits: Large depth notwithstanding, sorted-subset sequencing proved incomplete by rarefaction. Naive subsets, compared against memory subsets, generally had larger estimated richness values.

About this clone itself: The target antigen is unknown.

V was cut by 5 bases and J by 5 bases, with 9 bases left in between. CDR1 and CDR2 (germline): PRHDT, FYEKMQ (reference sequence). There are 12 residues in the CDR3. The protocol was immunoSEQ multiplex PCR, while the TCRdb copy is restricted to in-frame clones and leaves out a portion. The profile shows about 1,800,000 clones, approximately 94% of them singletons. CD8 cells regarded as naive lacked CD45RO, were positively chosen for CCR7, and omitted terminally differentiated effector memory CD45RA+ cells. This receptor was obtained from a man younger than 35 in good health. J is TRBJ2-5 and V is TRBV13; perhaps TRBD1 as D (5 bases). The source material was naive CD8+ T cells sorted from blood. In DNA form, the CDR3 reads TGTGCCAGCAGCCTAAGGGGCGAGACCCAGTACTTC. This encodes CASSLRGETQYF.